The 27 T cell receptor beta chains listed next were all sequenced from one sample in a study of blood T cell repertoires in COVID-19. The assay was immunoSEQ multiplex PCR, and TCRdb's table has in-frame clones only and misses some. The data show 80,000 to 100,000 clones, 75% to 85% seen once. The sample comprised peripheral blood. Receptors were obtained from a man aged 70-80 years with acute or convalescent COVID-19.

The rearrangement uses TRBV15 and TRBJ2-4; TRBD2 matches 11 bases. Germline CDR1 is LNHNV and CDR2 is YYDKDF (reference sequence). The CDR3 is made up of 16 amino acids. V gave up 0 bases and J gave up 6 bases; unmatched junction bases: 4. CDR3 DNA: TGTGCCACCAGCAGAGACGGGACTAGCGGACCAAACATTCAGTACTTC. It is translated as CATSRDGTSGPNIQYF.

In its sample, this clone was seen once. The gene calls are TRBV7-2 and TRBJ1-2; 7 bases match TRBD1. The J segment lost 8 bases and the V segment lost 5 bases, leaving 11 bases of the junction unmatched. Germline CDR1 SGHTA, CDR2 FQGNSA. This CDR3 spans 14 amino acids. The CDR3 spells CASSRDRVEGGYTF. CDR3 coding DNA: TGTGCCAGCAGCCGTGACAGGGTTGAAGGGGGCTACACCTTC.

CDR3 residues: CAISEPGLAGGPTDTQYF. In DNA, the CDR3 is TGTGCCATCAGTGAGCCGGGACTAGCGGGAGGGCCCACAGATACGCAGTATTTT. V gene TRBV10-3 combines with J gene TRBJ2-3, with TRBD2 matching over 16 bases. This CDR3 has 18 residues. Germline-derived CDR1 and CDR2 are ENHRY and SYGVKD. V trimming: 2 bases; J trimming: 2 bases; junction bases outside the gene matches: 4.

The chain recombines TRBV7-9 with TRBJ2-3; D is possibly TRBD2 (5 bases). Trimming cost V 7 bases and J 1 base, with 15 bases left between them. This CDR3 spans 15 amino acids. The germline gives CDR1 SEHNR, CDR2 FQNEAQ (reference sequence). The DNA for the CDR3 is TGTGCCAGCACCCGGCCTAGCTTGGGCACAGATACGCAGTATTTT. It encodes CASTRPSLGTDTQYF.

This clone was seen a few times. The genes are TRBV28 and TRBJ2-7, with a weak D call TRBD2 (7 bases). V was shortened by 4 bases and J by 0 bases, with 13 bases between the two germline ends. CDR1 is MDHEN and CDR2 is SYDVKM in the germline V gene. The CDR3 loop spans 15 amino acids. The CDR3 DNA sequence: TGTGCCAGCAGTTCCCCCGGGGGGCTCTCCTACGAGCAGTACTTC. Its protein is CASSSPGGLSYEQYF.

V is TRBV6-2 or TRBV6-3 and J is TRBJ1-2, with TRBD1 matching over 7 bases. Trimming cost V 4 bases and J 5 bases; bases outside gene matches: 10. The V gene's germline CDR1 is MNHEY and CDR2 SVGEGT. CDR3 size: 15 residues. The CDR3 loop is CASSSGDRSIYGYTF. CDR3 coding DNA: TGTGCCAGCAGTTCCGGGGACAGATCGATTTATGGCTACACCTTC.

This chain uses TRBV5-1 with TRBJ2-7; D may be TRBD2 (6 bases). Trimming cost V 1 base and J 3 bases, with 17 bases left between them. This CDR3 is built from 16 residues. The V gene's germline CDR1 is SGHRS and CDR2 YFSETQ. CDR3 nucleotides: TGCGCCAGCAGCTTGATAGCGGCAGGGCCAAGCTACGAGCAGTACTTC. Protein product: CASSLIAAGPSYEQYF.

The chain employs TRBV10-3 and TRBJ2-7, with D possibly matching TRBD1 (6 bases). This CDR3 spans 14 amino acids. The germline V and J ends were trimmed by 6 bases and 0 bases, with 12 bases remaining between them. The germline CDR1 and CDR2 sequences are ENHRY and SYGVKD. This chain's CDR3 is CAISRDTSSYEQYF. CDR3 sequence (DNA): TGTGCCATCAGCCGGGACACTAGCTCCTACGAGCAGTACTTC.

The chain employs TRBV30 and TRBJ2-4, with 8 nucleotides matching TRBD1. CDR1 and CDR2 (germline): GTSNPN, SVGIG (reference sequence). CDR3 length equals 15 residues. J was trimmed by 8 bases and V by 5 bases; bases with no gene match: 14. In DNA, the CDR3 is TGTGCCTGGTCCCGGGGCAGGGGGCAGTCGGACATTCAGTACTTC. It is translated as CAWSRGRGQSDIQYF.

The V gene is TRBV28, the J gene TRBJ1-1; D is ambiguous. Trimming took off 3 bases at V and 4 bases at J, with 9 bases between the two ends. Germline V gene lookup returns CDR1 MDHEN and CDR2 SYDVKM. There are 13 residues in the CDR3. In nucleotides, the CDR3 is TGTGCCAGCAGTTTCCGCGGGATCACTGAAGCTTTCTTT. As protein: CASSFRGITEAFF. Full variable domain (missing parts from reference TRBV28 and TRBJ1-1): DVKVTQSSRYLVKRTGEKVFLECVQDMDHENMFWYRQDPGLGLRLIYFSYDVKMKEKGDIPEGYSVSREKKERFSLILESASTNQTSMYLCASSFRGITEAFFGQGTRLTVV.

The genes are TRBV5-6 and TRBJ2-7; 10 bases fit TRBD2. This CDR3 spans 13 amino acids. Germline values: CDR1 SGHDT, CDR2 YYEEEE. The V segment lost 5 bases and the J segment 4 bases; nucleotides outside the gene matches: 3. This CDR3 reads CASRSTSGYEQYF. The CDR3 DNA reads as TGTGCCAGCAGATCGACTAGCGGGTACGAGCAGTACTTC.

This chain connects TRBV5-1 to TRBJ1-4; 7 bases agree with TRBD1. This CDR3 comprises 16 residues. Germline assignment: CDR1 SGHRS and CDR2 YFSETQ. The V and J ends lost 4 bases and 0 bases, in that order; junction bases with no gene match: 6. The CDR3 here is CASSPRQGPTNEKLFF. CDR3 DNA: TGCGCCAGCAGCCCAAGACAGGGTCCAACTAATGAAAAACTGTTTTTT.

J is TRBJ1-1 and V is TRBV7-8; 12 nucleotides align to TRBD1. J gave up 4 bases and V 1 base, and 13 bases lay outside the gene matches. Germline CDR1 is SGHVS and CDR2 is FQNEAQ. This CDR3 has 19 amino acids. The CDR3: CASSLGVMGRGQGATEAFF. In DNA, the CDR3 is TGTGCCAGCAGCTTAGGAGTCATGGGTCGGGGACAGGGGGCCACTGAAGCTTTCTTT.

The chain's CDR3 is CASSSGGQPQHF. The CDR3 bases are TGTGCCAGCAGCTCAGGGGGGCAGCCCCAGCATTTT. The chain links TRBV28 to TRBJ1-5; 7 nucleotides agree with TRBD1. Trimming cost V 6 bases and J 7 bases; bases outside gene matches: 3. The CDR3 loop spans 12 amino acids. The germline V gene encodes CDR1 MDHEN and CDR2 SYDVKM.

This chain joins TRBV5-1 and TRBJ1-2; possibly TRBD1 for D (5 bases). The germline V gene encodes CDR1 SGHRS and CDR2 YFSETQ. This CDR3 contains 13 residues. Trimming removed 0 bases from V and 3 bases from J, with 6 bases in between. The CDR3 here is CASSLVQDYGYTF. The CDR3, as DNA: TGCGCCAGCAGCTTGGTACAGGACTATGGCTACACCTTC. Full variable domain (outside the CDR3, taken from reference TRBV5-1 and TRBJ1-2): KAGVTQTPRYLIKTRGQQVTLSCSPISGHRSVSWYQQTPGQGLQFLFEYFSETQRNKGNFPGRFSGRQFSNSRSEMNVSTLELGDSALYLCASSLVQDYGYTFGSGTRLTVV.

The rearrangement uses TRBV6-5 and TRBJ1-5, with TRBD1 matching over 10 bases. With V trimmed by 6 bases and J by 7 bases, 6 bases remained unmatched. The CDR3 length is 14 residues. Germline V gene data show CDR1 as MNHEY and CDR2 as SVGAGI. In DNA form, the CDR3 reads TGTGCCAGCAGCGACAGGGGGCTTGGACAGCCCCAGCATTTT. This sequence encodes CASSDRGLGQPQHF.

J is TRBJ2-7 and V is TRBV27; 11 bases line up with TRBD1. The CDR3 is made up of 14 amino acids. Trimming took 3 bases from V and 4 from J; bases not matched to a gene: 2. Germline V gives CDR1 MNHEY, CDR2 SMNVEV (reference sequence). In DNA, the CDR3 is TGTGCCAGCAGTTTCGGGACAGGGGGATACGAGCAGTACTTC. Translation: CASSFGTGGYEQYF.

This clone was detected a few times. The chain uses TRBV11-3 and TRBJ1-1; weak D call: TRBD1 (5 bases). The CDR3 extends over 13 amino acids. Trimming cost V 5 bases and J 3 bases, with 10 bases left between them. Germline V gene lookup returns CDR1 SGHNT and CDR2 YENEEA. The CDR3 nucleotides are TGTGCCAGCAGCCTCACAGGACACACTGAAGCTTTCTTT. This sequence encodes CASSLTGHTEAFF.

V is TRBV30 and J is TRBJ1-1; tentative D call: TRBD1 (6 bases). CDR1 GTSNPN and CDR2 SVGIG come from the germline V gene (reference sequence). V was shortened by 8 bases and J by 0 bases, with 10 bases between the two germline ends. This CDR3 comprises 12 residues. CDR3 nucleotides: TGTGCCGGCAGGGGAATGAACACTGAAGCTTTCTTT. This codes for CAGRGMNTEAFF.

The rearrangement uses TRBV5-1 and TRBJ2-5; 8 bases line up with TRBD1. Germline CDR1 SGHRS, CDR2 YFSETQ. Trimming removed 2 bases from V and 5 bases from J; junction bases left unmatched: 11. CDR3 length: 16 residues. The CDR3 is CASSLGSRGRRETQYF. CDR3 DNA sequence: TGCGCCAGCAGCTTAGGGAGCAGGGGGCGCCGCGAGACCCAGTACTTC.

CDR3 residues: CASSASGSSYEQYF. The DNA of the CDR3 is TGTGCCAGTAGTGCTAGCGGGTCTTCCTACGAGCAGTACTTC. This sequence joins TRBV19 and TRBJ2-7; 8 bases are shared with TRBD2. After removal of 5 bases from V and 1 base from J, the junction contained 4 bases not matched to a gene. The CDR3 contains 14 residues. Germline V gene sequence: CDR1 LNHDA, CDR2 SQIVND (reference sequence). Complete variable domain (other parts from reference TRBV19 and TRBJ2-7): DGGITQSPKYLFRKEGQNVTLSCEQNLNHDAMYWYRQDPGQGLRLIYYSQIVNDFQKGDIAEGYSVSREKKESFPLTVTSAQKNPTAFYLCASSASGSSYEQYFGPGTRLTVT.

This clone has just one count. CDR3 loop: CSVAGTGGNQPQHF. CDR3 DNA sequence: TGCAGCGTAGCCGGGACAGGGGGCAATCAGCCCCAGCATTTT. The rearrangement uses TRBV29-1 and TRBJ1-5; 10 bases line up with TRBD1. This CDR3 region has 14 residues. The germline gives CDR1 SQVTM, CDR2 ANQGSEA. J gave up 2 bases and V 6 bases, and 4 bases lay outside the gene matches.

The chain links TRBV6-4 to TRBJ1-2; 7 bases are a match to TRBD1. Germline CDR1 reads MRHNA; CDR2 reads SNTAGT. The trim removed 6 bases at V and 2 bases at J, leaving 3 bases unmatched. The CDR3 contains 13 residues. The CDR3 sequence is CASRETGNYGYTF. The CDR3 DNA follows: TGTGCCAGCAGGGAGACAGGGAACTATGGCTACACCTTC.

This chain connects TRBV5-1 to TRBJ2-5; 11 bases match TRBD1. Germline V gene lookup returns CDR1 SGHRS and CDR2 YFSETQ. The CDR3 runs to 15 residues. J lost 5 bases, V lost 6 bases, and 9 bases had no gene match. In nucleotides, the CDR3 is TGCGCCAGCACCTCCGGACAGGGGGCGTTCGAGACCCAGTACTTC. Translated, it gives CASTSGQGAFETQYF.

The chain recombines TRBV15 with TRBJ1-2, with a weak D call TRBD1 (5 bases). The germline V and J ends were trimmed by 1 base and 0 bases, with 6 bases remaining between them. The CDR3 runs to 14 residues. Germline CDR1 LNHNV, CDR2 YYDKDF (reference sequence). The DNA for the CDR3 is TGTGCCACCAGCAGAGGGACACCTAACTATGGCTACACCTTC. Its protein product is CATSRGTPNYGYTF.

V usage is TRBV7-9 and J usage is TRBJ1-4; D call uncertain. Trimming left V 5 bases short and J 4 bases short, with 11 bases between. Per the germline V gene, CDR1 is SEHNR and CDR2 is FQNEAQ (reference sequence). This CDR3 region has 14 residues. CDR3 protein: CASSPFGNNEKLFF. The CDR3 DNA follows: TGTGCCAGCAGCCCGTTCGGGAATAATGAAAAACTGTTTTTT.

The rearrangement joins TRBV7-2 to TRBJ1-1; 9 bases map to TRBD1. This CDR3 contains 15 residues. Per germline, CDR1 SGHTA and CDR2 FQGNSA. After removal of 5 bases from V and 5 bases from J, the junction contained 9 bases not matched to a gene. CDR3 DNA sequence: TGTGCCAGCAGCGAGATGACAGGGGGACGGACTGAAGCTTTCTTT. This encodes CASSEMTGGRTEAFF.